This T cell receptor beta chain was captured in a study of blood T cells in healthy people across ages. Overall study findings and caveats: Roughly linearly, TCR beta diversity per million T cells fell as age increased.

This clonotype was seen more than once but under ten times. Its antigen is as yet unknown. A sample-barcoded 5' primer and a J-beta primer mix were used in a second PCR of roughly 7 to 12 cycles. MiXCR was run by TCRdb on the 5' RACE reads, yielding one entry per CDR3 protein. The sample shows about 1.8 million distinct CDR3 sequences, about 50% of them seen only once. This TCR was sampled from a woman aged 40 to 55 in good health. Sequenced material: blood.

The CDR3 DNA is TGTGCCACCTGGCGGGGGGTGGAAGATACGCAGTATTTT. As protein: CATWRGVEDTQYF. The chain employs TRBV27 and TRBJ2-3; the match to TRBD2 covers 8 bases. Unmatched junction bases numbered 8, after V lost 10 bases and J lost 5 bases. Germline V gene data show CDR1 as MNHEY and CDR2 as SMNVEV (reference sequence). The CDR3 is 13 residues long.